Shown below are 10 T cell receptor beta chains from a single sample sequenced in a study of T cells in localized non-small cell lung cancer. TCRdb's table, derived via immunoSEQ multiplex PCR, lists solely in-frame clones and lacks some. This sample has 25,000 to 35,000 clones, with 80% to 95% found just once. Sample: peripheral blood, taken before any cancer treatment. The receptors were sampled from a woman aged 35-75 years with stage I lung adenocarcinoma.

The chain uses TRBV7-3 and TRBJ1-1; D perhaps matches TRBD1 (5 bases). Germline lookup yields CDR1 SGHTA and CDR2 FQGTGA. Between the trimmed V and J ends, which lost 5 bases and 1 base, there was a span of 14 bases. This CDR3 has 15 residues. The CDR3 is CASSPDRAKNTEAFF. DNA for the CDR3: TGTGCCAGCAGCCCCGACAGAGCCAAGAACACTGAAGCTTTCTTT.

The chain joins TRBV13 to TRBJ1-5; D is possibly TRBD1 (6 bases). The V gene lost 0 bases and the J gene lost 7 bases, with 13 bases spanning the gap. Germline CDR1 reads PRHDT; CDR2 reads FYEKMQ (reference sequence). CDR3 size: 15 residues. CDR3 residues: CASSLGSGDGQPQHF. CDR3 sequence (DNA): TGTGCCAGCAGCTTAGGGTCAGGGGACGGACAGCCCCAGCATTTT.

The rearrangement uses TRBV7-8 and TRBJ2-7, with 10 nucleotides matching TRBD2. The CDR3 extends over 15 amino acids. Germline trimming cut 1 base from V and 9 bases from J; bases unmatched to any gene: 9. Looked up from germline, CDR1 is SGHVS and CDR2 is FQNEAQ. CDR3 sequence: CASSLVASGRMLQYF. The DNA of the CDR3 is TGTGCCAGCAGCTTAGTAGCTAGCGGGAGAATGTTGCAGTACTTC.

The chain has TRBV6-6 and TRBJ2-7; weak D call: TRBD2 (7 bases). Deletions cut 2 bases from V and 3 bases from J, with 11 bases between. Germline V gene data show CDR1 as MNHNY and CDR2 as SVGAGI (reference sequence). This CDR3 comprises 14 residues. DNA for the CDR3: TGTGCCAGCAGTTACGGCGGGGGCTTCTACGAGCAGTACTTC. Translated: CASSYGGGFYEQYF.

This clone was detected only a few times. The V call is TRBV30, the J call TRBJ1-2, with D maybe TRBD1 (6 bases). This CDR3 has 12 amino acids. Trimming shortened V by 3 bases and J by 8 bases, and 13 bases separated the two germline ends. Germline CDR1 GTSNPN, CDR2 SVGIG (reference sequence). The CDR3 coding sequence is TGTGCCTGGAGATATAACAGGGAAGGCTACACCTTC. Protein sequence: CAWRYNREGYTF.

As DNA, the CDR3 is TGTGCCAGTAGTATACCTCCAGAGAACACTGAAGCTTTCTTT. Its translation: CASSIPPENTEAFF. The chain recombines TRBV19 with TRBJ1-1; D is ambiguous. Germline loops: CDR1 LNHDA, CDR2 SQIVND (reference sequence). The CDR3 has 14 amino acids. V dropped 2 bases and J dropped 1 base, with 8 bases sitting between them.

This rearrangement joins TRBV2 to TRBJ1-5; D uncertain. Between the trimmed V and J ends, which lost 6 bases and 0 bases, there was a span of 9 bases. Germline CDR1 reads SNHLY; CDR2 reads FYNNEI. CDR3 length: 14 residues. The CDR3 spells CASSFTNSNQPQHF. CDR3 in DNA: TGTGCCAGCAGCTTCACAAATAGCAATCAGCCCCAGCATTTT.

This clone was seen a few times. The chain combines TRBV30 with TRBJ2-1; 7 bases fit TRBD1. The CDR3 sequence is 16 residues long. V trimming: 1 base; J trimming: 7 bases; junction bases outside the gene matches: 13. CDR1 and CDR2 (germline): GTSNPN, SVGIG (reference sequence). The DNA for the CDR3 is TGTGCCTGGAGTGGGGTCGACAGGGAATGGAGAAATGAGCAGTTCTTC. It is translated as CAWSGVDREWRNEQFF.

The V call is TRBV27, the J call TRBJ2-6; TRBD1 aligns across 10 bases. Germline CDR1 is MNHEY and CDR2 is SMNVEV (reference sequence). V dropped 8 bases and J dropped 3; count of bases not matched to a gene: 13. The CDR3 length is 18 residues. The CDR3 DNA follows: TGTGCCAGCTTCCCCGGGACAGGGGTAAAAGGTGGGGCCAACGTCCTGACTTTC. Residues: CASFPGTGVKGGANVLTF.

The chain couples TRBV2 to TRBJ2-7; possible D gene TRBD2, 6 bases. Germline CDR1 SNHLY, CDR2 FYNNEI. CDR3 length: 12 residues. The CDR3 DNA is TGTGCGACCCGGAGGGAGGCCGACGAGCAGTACTTC. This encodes CATRREADEQYF.